These 29 T cell receptor beta chains came from one sample sequenced in a study of blood T cell repertoires in COVID-19. Some clones are missing from TCRdb's copy, which holds only in-frame ones; the method was immunoSEQ multiplex PCR. The table lists some 70,000 clones, 88% of them singletons. The sequencing input was PBMCs or T cells enriched from blood (not recorded which). Receptors were obtained from a woman aged 40 to 55 who had recovered from COVID-19.

J is TRBJ2-7 and V is TRBV7-9; maybe TRBD2 (6 bases). The V end lost 4 bases, the J end lost 2 bases, and 21 bases lay between the germline ends. Germline V gene data show CDR1 as SEHNR and CDR2 as FQNEAQ (reference sequence). CDR3 length: 17 residues. The CDR3 bases are TGTGCCAGCAGCTCGGTTAAGGGACTGCTACTCCCCTACGAGCAGTACTTC. Translated, it gives CASSSVKGLLLPYEQYF.

The chain has TRBV19 and TRBJ1-6; a possible D gene is TRBD1 (5 bases). Germline V gene sequence: CDR1 LNHDA, CDR2 SQIVND (reference sequence). Trimming shortened V by 7 bases and J by 2 bases, and 18 bases separated the two germline ends. The CDR3 length is 17 residues. This CDR3 is CASTPGRGSTYNSPLHF. The CDR3 DNA follows: TGTGCCAGTACCCCAGGGAGGGGTTCGACCTATAATTCACCCCTCCACTTT.

The chain carries TRBV19 and TRBJ2-7, with TRBD1 matching over 10 bases. CDR1 is LNHDA and CDR2 is SQIVND in the germline V gene (reference sequence). The V and J ends lost 8 bases and 6 bases, in that order; junction bases with no gene match: 10. CDR3 length: 14 amino acids. CDR3 in DNA: TGTGCCAGTGGTGTGACAGGGGGCGCGGGCGAGCAGTACTTC. Translating it yields CASGVTGGAGEQYF.

The V call is TRBV6-5, the J call TRBJ1-3; tentatively, D is TRBD1 (5 bases). CDR3 length: 15 amino acids. The germline CDR1 and CDR2 sequences are MNHEY and SVGAGI. V was trimmed by 6 bases and J by 0 bases, leaving 12 bases between them. The CDR3 loop is CASRPDGGSGNTIYF. For the CDR3, the DNA is TGTGCCAGCAGGCCCGACGGGGGCTCTGGAAACACCATATATTTT.

This clone was counted a single time. The chain combines TRBV12-3 or TRBV12-4 with TRBJ1-4; no clear D gene. V was pared by 6 bases and J by 5 bases, with 7 bases between. CDR3 size: 12 residues. In DNA, the CDR3 is TGTGCCAGCAGGTTGGAGAATGAAAAACTGTTTTTT. It encodes CASRLENEKLFF.

This sequence joins TRBV9 and TRBJ2-1; TRBD2 aligns across 13 bases. The CDR3 length is 18 residues. Trimming at V came to 4 bases and at J to 6 bases, leaving 13 bases not matched to a gene. From germline, CDR1 is SGDLS and CDR2 YYNGEE. CDR3 nucleotides: TGTGCCAGCAGCAGCCCTACCCTCACTAGCGGGGGGGCCAATGAGCAGTTCTTC. Residues: CASSSPTLTSGGANEQFF.

The V call is TRBV6-1, the J call TRBJ2-7, with a tentative D call TRBD1 (5 bases). The V end was cut by 3 bases, the J end by 6 bases, with 12 bases between. Per germline, CDR1 MNHNS and CDR2 SASEGT. There are 13 residues in the CDR3. The CDR3 DNA reads as TGTGCCAGCAGTGACAGGGTACGTGGCGAGCAGTACTTC. This codes for CASSDRVRGEQYF.

The chain joins TRBV6-5 to TRBJ1-1; 8 bases agree with TRBD1. CDR1 is MNHEY, CDR2 SVGAGI, per germline. The CDR3 length is 15 residues. The J segment lost 1 base and the V segment lost 6 bases, leaving 7 bases of the junction unmatched. The CDR3 loop is CASSLSTGGNTEAFF. CDR3 sequence (DNA): TGTGCCAGCAGCCTATCAACAGGGGGGAACACTGAAGCTTTCTTT.

The CDR3 coding sequence is TGTGCCAGCAGTTCGATGGGACAGGGACGTAGGAACACCATATATTTT. Translated, it gives CASSSMGQGRRNTIYF. The chain links TRBV28 to TRBJ1-3; 9 bases map to TRBD1. Trimming took 4 bases from V and 7 from J; bases not matched to a gene: 11. CDR3 length: 16 residues. Germline-derived CDR1 and CDR2 are MDHEN and SYDVKM.

To note about this clone: Distinct nucleotide sequences in the sample also encode this CDR3. The chain recombines TRBV7-2 with TRBJ1-2; D remains unclear. V lost 0 bases, J lost 8 bases, and 10 bases lay in between. The V gene's germline CDR1 is SGHTA and CDR2 FQGNSA. The CDR3 extends over 13 amino acids. CDR3 DNA sequence: TGTGCCAGCAGCTTAGCAGGTTCGGGAGGCTACACCTTC. Its protein product is CASSLAGSGGYTF.

This chain uses TRBV5-8 with TRBJ2-2; perhaps TRBD1 as D (6 bases). CDR1 is SGHTS and CDR2 is YDEGEE in the germline V gene. The CDR3 extends over 13 amino acids. V lost 4 bases, J lost 6 bases, and 10 bases lay in between. CDR3 nucleotide sequence: TGTGCCAGCAGCAAGAGGGGGTCCGGGGAGCTGTTTTTT. Translated, it gives CASSKRGSGELFF.

The V and J genes are TRBV14 and TRBJ2-7; TRBD1 might be the D (5 bases). V was cut by 0 bases and J by 5 bases, with 20 bases left in between. This CDR3 has 17 residues. From germline, CDR1 is SGHDN and CDR2 FVKESK. CDR3 protein: CASSQDRQYPQENEQYF. CDR3 nucleotides: TGTGCCAGCAGCCAAGATAGACAATATCCACAGGAGAACGAGCAGTACTTC.

This sequence joins TRBV5-1 and TRBJ2-1; tentatively, D is TRBD2 (5 bases). Trimming took 0 bases from V and 6 from J, leaving 10 bases between them. The CDR3 is 14 amino acids. From germline, CDR1 is SGHRS and CDR2 YFSETQ. As DNA, the CDR3 is TGCGCCAGCAGCTTGGTCCTAGCTGGCAATGAGCAGTTCTTC. It is translated as CASSLVLAGNEQFF.

The genes are TRBV7-8 and TRBJ2-2, with a weak D call TRBD2 (7 bases). This CDR3 contains 16 residues. V lost 5 bases and J lost 2, with 15 bases in between. Germline V lookup: CDR1 SGHVS, CDR2 FQNEAQ. The chain's CDR3 is CASSPAAGANTGELFF. The CDR3 DNA is TGTGCCAGCAGCCCGGCTGCGGGGGCTAACACCGGGGAGCTGTTTTTT.

J is TRBJ1-2 and V is TRBV27; TRBD1 aligns across 9 bases. Trimming cost V 7 bases and J 8 bases; bases outside gene matches: 11. The CDR3 is 14 residues long. Per the germline V gene, CDR1 is MNHEY and CDR2 is SMNVEV (reference sequence). The CDR3 here is CASKTRQGGRGYTF. The CDR3 DNA follows: TGTGCCAGCAAGACCAGACAGGGGGGTCGGGGCTACACCTTC.

V is TRBV7-6 and J is TRBJ2-7; TRBD1 matches at 10 bases. Germline V lookup: CDR1 SGHVS, CDR2 FNYEAQ. J was trimmed by 0 bases and V by 5 bases; bases with no gene match: 7. This CDR3 spans 16 amino acids. CDR3 sequence (DNA): TGTGCCAGCAGCGAAGGGGACAGGGGTTTCTCCTACGAGCAGTACTTC. Protein product: CASSEGDRGFSYEQYF.

A single count supports this clone. V and J are TRBV24-1 and TRBJ2-7; possible D gene TRBD2, 5 bases. Trimming took 3 bases from V and 4 from J, leaving 6 bases between them. Per germline, CDR1 KGHDR and CDR2 SFDVKD. The CDR3 sequence is 12 residues long. DNA for the CDR3: TGTGCCACCAGTGATGAGGGATACGAGCAGTACTTC. This sequence encodes CATSDEGYEQYF.

This chain uses TRBV5-1 with TRBJ1-1; D is unclear. There are 14 residues in the CDR3. In germline, CDR1 is SGHRS, CDR2 YFSETQ. V dropped 0 bases and J dropped 0 bases, with 6 bases sitting between them. The CDR3 sequence is CASSLALVNTEAFF. DNA for the CDR3: TGCGCCAGCAGCTTGGCACTCGTGAACACTGAAGCTTTCTTT.

This rearrangement joins TRBV12-3 or TRBV12-4 to TRBJ1-1; D is unclear. The CDR3 sequence is 11 residues long. The V and J ends lost 2 bases and 4 bases respectively, with 2 bases between them. The CDR3 here is CASSLRTEAFF. DNA for the CDR3: TGTGCCAGCAGTTTACGCACTGAAGCTTTCTTT.

The rearrangement uses TRBV6-5 and TRBJ2-7, with D uncertain. This CDR3 region has 15 residues. The V end lost 9 bases, the J end lost 4 bases, and 22 bases lay between the germline ends. Germline CDR1 MNHEY, CDR2 SVGAGI. This CDR3 is CASTITNSPFYEQYF. DNA of the CDR3: TGTGCCAGTACAATAACAAACAGTCCTTTTTACGAGCAGTACTTC.

J is TRBJ2-5 and V is TRBV5-4, with 10 bases identical to TRBD1. Germline trimming cut 4 bases from V and 7 bases from J; bases unmatched to any gene: 16. Germline CDR1 reads SGHNT; CDR2 reads YYREEE (reference sequence). This CDR3 has 17 residues. CDR3 sequence: CASSPGGGTGERGTQYF. In nucleotides, the CDR3 is TGTGCCAGCAGCCCGGGAGGGGGGACAGGGGAGAGAGGGACCCAGTACTTC.

CDR3 sequence: CASSLDRDTEAFF. The DNA of the CDR3 is TGTGCCAGCAGCTTAGACAGGGACACTGAAGCTTTCTTT. The chain links TRBV11-2 to TRBJ1-1; a possible D gene is TRBD1 (5 bases). Trimming removed 0 bases from V and 3 bases from J, with 5 bases in between. The length of the CDR3 is 13 residues. Looked up from germline, CDR1 is SGHAT and CDR2 is FQNNGV.

The V and J genes are TRBV7-6 and TRBJ2-7; 7 bases fit TRBD1. Germline V gene lookup returns CDR1 SGHVS and CDR2 FNYEAQ. The V and J ends lost 0 bases and 0 bases, in that order; junction bases with no gene match: 5. CDR3 length equals 16 residues. The CDR3 loop reads CASSLAPGQDSYEQYF. CDR3 in DNA: TGTGCCAGCAGCTTAGCGCCAGGACAGGACTCCTACGAGCAGTACTTC.

The chain couples TRBV6-6 to TRBJ1-5, with 9 bases fitting TRBD1. V lost 6 bases, J lost 4 bases, and 10 bases stayed unmatched. Germline CDR1 MNHNY, CDR2 SVGAGI (reference sequence). The CDR3 totals 16 residues. The CDR3 is CASSHPPGQGNQPQHF. CDR3 DNA: TGTGCCAGCAGCCATCCGCCCGGACAGGGGAATCAGCCCCAGCATTTT.

The V gene is TRBV19, the J gene TRBJ2-2, with 9 bases fitting TRBD1. The germline V gene has CDR1 LNHDA and CDR2 SQIVND (reference sequence). Unmatched junction bases numbered 3, after V lost 5 bases and J lost 2 bases. The CDR3 length is 15 residues. The CDR3 protein is CASSQTGGNTGELFF. CDR3 in DNA: TGTGCCAGTAGTCAGACAGGGGGAAACACCGGGGAGCTGTTTTTT.

J is TRBJ2-2 and V is TRBV7-8; D possibly corresponds to TRBD2 (7 bases). The CDR3 is 17 amino acids. Germline V gene sequence: CDR1 SGHVS, CDR2 FQNEAQ. Trimming took off 9 bases at V and 0 bases at J, with 20 bases between the two ends. As DNA, the CDR3 is TGTGCCAGTAAACCCTGGGGGGGCGGAACGAACACCGGGGAGCTGTTTTTT. This sequence encodes CASKPWGGGTNTGELFF.

The J gene is TRBJ2-2, the V gene TRBV4-1, with D possibly being TRBD1 (6 bases). The CDR3 is made up of 17 amino acids. Germline CDR1 MGHRA, CDR2 YSYEKL. The V gene lost 2 bases and the J gene lost 3 bases, with 16 bases spanning the gap. CDR3 DNA: TGCGCCAGCAGCCAAACTTCCGCACAGGGTTACACCGGGGAGCTGTTTTTT. Amino acid sequence: CASSQTSAQGYTGELFF.

The chain joins TRBV9 to TRBJ2-3; D is uncertain. The ends were cut back, 0 bases at V and 2 bases at J, with 10 bases in the middle. The CDR3 spans 15 residues. The germline V gene has CDR1 SGDLS and CDR2 YYNGEE. The CDR3 region is CASSVVESATDTQYF. DNA for the CDR3: TGTGCCAGCAGCGTAGTTGAGAGCGCCACAGATACGCAGTATTTT.

The V and J genes are TRBV11-2 and TRBJ1-1; TRBD1 might be the D (5 bases). Germline V CDR1 and CDR2: SGHAT, FQNNGV. The V end lost 3 bases, the J end lost 0 bases, and 11 bases lay between the germline ends. The CDR3 covers 15 residues. The CDR3 loop reads CASSFDSPLNTEAFF. The CDR3 nucleotides are TGTGCCAGCAGCTTTGACAGCCCTTTGAACACTGAAGCTTTCTTT.